The sequence of this TCR beta chain was determined in a study of T cells after yellow fever vaccination. A 5'RACE template-switching step, the method used to make TCR cDNA, added a universal primer site and UMIs. TCRdb re-analysed the 5' RACE reads in MiXCR, keeping a single row per CDR3 protein. This sample carries 300,000 to 450,000 distinct CDR3 sequences, 7% to 9% of them seen once, and the ten largest clones take 17%. Notes on the study in general: A minor fraction of clonotypes spanned both CD4 and CD8 compartments.

Trimming stripped 6 bases from V and 4 bases from J, with 18 bases between. This CDR3 has 15 residues. As regards this clonotype: Antigen specificity is unknown.

Specimen: PBMCs, collected 45 days after the first yellow fever vaccination. The source is a man between 18 and 29 years old who received the YFV17D yellow fever vaccine. The V and J genes are TRBV12-3 or TRBV12-4 and TRBJ2-5; D is perhaps TRBD1 (5 bases). For the CDR3, the DNA is TGTGCCAGCAGACCCCAACTAATCAGGGCAGAGACCCAGTACTTC. Translation: CASRPQLIRAETQYF.